This TCR beta chain came from a study of T cells in localized non-small cell lung cancer. Study-wide results and caveats: Within adjacent lung there appeared a median around 57 of the top 100 tumor clones. As only one tumor region underwent sequencing, heterogeneity remains possible. Higher T cell density in the blood was associated with longer overall survival, whereas higher adjacent-lung clonality associated with shorter survival. The study found T cell clonality highest in uninvolved adjacent lung, above tumor.

J was trimmed by 2 bases and V by 7 bases; bases with no gene match: 1. Germline V gene data show CDR1 as SGHRS and CDR2 as YFSETQ. This CDR3 spans 12 amino acids. Regarding this clone: Its antigen is currently unknown.

TCRdb's table, derived via immunoSEQ multiplex PCR, lists solely in-frame clones and lacks some. In the table there are 30,000 to 45,000 clones, about 90% of which are singletons. This material consisted of peripheral blood, taken before any cancer treatment. The chain uses TRBV5-1 and TRBJ2-7; 9 bases match TRBD1. This receptor was obtained from a woman aged 40 to 75 with stage I lung adenocarcinoma. This CDR3 reads CASGDRAYEQYF. As DNA, the CDR3 is TGCGCCAGCGGGGACAGGGCCTACGAGCAGTACTTC.